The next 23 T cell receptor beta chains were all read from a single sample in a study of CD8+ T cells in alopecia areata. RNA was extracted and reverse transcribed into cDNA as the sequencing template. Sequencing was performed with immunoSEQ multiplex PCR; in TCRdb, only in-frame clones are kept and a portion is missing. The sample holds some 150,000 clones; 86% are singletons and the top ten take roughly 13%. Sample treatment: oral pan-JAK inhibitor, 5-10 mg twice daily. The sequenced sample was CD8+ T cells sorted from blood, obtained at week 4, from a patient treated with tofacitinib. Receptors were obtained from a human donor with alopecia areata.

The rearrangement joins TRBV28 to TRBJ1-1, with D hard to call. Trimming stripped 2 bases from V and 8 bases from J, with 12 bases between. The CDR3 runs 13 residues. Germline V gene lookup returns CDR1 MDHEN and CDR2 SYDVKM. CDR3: CASSLIVRSEAFF. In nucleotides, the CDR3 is TGTGCCAGCAGTTTAATCGTCAGGAGCGAAGCTTTCTTT.

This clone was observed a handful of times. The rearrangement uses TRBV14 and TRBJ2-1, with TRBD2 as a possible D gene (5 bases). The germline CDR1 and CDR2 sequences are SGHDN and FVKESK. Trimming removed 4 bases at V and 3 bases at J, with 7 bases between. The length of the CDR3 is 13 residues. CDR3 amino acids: CASSPRDYNEQFF. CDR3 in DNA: TGTGCCAGCAGCCCCCGGGACTACAATGAGCAGTTCTTC.

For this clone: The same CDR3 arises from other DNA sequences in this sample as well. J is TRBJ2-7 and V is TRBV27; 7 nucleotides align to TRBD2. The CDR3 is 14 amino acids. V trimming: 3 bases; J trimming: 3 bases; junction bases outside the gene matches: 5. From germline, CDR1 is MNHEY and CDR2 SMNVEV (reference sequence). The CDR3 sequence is CASSLTSSGYEQYF. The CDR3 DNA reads TGTGCCAGCAGTTTGACTAGCTCGGGCTACGAGCAGTACTTC.

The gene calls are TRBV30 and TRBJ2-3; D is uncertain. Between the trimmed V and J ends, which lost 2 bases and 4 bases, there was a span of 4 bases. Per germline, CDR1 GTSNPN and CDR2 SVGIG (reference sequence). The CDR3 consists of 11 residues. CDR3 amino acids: CAWSRADTQYF. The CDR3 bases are TGTGCCTGGAGTAGGGCAGATACGCAGTATTTT.

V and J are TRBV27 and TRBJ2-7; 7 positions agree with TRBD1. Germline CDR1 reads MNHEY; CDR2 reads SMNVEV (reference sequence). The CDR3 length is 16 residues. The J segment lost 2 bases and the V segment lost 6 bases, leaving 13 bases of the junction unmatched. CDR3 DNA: TGTGCCAGCAGCTTAGTTGGCCCCAGGGGGACCTACGAGCAGTACTTC. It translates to CASSLVGPRGTYEQYF.

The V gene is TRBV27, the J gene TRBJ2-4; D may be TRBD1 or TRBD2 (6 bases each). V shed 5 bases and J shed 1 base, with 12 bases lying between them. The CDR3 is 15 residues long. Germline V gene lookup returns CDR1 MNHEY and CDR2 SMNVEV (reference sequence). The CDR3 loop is CASSPQGRAKNIQYF. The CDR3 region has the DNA TGTGCCAGCAGTCCCCAGGGGAGGGCCAAAAACATTCAGTACTTC.

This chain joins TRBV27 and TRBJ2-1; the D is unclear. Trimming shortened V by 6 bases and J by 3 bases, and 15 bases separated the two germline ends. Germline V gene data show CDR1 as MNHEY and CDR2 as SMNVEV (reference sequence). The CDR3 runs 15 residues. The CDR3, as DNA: TGTGCCAGCAGCCCCTCTTCCGGGTTCTACAATGAGCAGTTCTTC. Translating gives CASSPSSGFYNEQFF.

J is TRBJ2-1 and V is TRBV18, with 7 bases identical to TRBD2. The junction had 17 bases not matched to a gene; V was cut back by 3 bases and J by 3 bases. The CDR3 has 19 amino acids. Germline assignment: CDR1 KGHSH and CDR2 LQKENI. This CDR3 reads CASSPWSDYAGEYYNEQFF. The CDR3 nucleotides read TGTGCCAGCTCACCCTGGTCGGACTATGCGGGGGAGTACTACAATGAGCAGTTCTTC.

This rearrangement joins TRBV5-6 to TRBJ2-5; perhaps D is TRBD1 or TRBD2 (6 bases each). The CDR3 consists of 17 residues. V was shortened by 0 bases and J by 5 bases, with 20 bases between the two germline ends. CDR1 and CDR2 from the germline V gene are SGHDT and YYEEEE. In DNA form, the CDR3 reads TGTGCCAGCAGCTTGGCTGCGGGGACAATCCGCCGGGAGACCCAGTACTTC. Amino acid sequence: CASSLAAGTIRRETQYF.

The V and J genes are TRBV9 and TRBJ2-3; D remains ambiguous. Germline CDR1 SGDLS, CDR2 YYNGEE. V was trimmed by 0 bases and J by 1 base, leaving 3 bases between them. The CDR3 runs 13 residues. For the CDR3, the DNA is TGTGCCAGCAGCGTAGCGGGCACAGATACGCAGTATTTT. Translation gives CASSVAGTDTQYF. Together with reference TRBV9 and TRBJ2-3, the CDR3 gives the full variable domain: DSGVTQTPKHLITATGQRVTLRCSPRSGDLSVYWYQQSLDQGLQFLIQYYNGEERAKGNILERFSAQQFPDLHSELNLSSLELGDSALYFCASSVAGTDTQYFGPGTRLTVL.

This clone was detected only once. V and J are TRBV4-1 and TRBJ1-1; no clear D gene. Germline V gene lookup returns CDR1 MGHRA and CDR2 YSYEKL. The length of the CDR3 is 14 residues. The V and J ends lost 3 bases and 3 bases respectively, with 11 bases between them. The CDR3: CASSQVTADTEAFF. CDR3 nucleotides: TGCGCCAGCAGCCAGGTGACTGCCGACACTGAAGCTTTCTTT.

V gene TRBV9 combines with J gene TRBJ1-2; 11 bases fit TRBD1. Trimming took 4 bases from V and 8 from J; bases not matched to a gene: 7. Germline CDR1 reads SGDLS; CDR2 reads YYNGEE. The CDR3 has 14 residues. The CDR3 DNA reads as TGTGCCAGCAGCTTTGGACAGGGGGCCTCGGGCTACACCTTC. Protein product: CASSFGQGASGYTF.

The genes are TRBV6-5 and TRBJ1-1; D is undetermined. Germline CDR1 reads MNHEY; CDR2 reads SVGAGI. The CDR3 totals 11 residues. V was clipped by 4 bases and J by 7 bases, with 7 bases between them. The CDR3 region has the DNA TGTGCCAGCAGTTCGGTCAGTGAAGCTTTCTTT. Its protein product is CASSSVSEAFF.

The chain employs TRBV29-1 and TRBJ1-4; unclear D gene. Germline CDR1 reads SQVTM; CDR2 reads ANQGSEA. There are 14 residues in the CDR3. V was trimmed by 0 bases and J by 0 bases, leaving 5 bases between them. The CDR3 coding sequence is TGCAGCGTTGAAGATTTGGCAACTAATGAAAAACTGTTTTTT. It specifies CSVEDLATNEKLFF.

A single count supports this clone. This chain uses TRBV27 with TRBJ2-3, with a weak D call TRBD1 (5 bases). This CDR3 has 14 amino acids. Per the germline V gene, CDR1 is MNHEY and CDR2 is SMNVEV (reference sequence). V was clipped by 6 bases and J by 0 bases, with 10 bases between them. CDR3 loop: CASSDRGSTDTQYF. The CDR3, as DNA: TGTGCCAGCAGCGACAGAGGTAGCACAGATACGCAGTATTTT.

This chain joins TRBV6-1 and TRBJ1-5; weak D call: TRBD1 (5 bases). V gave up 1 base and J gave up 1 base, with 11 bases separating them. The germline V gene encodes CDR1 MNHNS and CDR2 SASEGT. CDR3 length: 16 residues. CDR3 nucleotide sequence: TGTGCCAGCAGTGAAGATGGCCCAGGGAGCAATCAGCCCCAGCATTTT. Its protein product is CASSEDGPGSNQPQHF.

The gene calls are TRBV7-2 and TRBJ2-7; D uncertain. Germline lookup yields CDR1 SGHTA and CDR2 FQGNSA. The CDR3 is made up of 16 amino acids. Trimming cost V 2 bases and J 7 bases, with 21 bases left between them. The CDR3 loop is CASSLSSVAAWFEQYF. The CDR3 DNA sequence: TGTGCCAGCAGCTTATCCTCCGTAGCAGCTTGGTTTGAGCAGTACTTC. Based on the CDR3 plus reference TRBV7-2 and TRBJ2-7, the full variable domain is GAGVSQSPSNKVTEKGKDVELRCDPISGHTALYWYRQSLGQGLEFLIYFQGNSAPDKSGLPSDRFSAERTGGSVSTLTIQRTQQEDSAVYLCASSLSSVAAWFEQYFGPGTRLTVT.

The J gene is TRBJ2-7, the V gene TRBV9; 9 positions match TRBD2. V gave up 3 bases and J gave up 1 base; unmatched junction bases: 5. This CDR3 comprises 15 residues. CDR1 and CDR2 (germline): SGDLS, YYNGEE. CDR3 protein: CASSGASGDSYEQYF. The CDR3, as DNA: TGTGCCAGCAGCGGGGCTAGCGGGGATTCCTACGAGCAGTACTTC.

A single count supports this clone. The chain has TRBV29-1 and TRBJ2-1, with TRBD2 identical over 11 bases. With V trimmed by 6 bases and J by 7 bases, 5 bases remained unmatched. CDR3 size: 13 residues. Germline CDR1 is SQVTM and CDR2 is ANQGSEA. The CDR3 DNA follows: TGCAGCGTCCAACTAGCGGGAGAAAATGAGCAGTTCTTC. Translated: CSVQLAGENEQFF.

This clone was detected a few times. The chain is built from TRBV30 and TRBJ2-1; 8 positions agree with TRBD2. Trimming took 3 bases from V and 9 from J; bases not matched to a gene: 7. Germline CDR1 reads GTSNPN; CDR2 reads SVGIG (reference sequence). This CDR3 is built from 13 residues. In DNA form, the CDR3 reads TGTGCCTGGAGCATCGGGGGGGCCCTTGAGCAGTTCTTC. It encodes CAWSIGGALEQFF.

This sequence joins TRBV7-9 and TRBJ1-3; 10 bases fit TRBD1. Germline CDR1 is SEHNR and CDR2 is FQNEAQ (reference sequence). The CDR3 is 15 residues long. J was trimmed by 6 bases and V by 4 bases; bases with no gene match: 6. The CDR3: CASSSGTGDLNTIYF. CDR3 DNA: TGTGCCAGCAGCTCCGGGACAGGGGACCTAAACACCATATATTTT.

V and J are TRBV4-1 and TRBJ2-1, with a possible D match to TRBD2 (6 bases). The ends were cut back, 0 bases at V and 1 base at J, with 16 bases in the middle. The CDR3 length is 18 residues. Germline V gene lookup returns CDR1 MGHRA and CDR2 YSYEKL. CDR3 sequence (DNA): TGCGCCAGCAGCCAAGAAATCGGGACGGGAGATTCCTACAATGAGCAGTTCTTC. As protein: CASSQEIGTGDSYNEQFF.

Written as DNA, the CDR3 is TGTGCCAGCAGCTTCGGCCCGCAGGGCCGAGGAGGCTACACCTTC. It encodes CASSFGPQGRGGYTF. The chain combines TRBV7-6 with TRBJ1-2; D might be TRBD1 (5 bases). Trimming shortened V by 3 bases and J by 8 bases, and 19 bases separated the two germline ends. The CDR3 sequence is 15 residues long. Germline CDR1 reads SGHVS; CDR2 reads FNYEAQ.